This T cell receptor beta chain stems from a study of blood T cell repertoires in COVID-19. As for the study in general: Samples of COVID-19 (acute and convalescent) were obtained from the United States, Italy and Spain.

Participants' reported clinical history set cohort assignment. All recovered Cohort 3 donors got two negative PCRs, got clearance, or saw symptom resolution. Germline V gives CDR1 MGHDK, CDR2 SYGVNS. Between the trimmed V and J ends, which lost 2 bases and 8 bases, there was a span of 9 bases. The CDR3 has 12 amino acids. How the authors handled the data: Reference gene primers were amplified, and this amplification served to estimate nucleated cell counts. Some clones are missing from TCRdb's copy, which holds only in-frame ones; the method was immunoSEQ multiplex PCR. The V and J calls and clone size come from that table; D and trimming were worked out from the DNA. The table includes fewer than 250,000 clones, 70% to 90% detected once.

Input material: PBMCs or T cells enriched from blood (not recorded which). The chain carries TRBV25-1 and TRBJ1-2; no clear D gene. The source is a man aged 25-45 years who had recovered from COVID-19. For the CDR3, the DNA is TGTGCCAGCAGTGAAGACATGGGCGGCTACACCTTC. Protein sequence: CASSEDMGGYTF.